This record covers a single T cell receptor (beta chain). Use of 60 Vbeta and 13 Jbeta primers characterized the PCR. The table came from immunoSEQ multiplex PCR; TCRdb's copy has only in-frame clones and leaves some out. Of some 120,000 clones listed, roughly 83% are singletons. These data originate in a study of cytomegalovirus exposure and HLA in healthy donors. The germline V gene has CDR1 LNHDA and CDR2 SQIVND (reference sequence). This CDR3 spans 14 amino acids. Trimming took 7 bases from V and 2 from J, leaving 12 bases between them. The sample was PBMCs. The sequence was obtained from a young man in good health and CMV-seropositive. The V call is TRBV19, the J call TRBJ1-5; weak D call: TRBD1 (6 bases). CDR3 region: CASITQGGNQPQHF. In nucleotides, the CDR3 is TGTGCCAGTATCACACAGGGAGGCAATCAGCCCCAGCATTTT.